The rows below give T cell receptor beta chains drawn from one sample of a study of beta chain features in type 1 diabetes. Measured with immunoSEQ multiplex PCR; TCRdb has only the in-frame clones, and not every one. The top ten hold about 0.087% of the sample, which has 500,000 to 700,000 clones, 15% to 19% seen once. Material for sequencing was naive CD4+ T cells from blood. The receptors originated from a man between 18 and 29 years old in good health. Both conserved end residues are trimmed from each CDR3.

TRBV10-3	AISVERLGEQY
TRBV6-5	ASSFDPTGGNTEAF
TRBV9	ASSVLPANTEAF
TRBV19	ASSLLTDRSYNEQF
TRBV30	AWRDNSNQPQH
TRBV4-2	ASSNTVAGSYEQY
TRBV11-2	ASSLGGQGASGQPQH
TRBV5-1	ASSSSTVNTEAF
TRBV11-2	ASSSIAGGPYEQY
TRBV29-1	SGRQVSYEQY
TRBV29-1	SVEEVSRVTNYGYT
TRBV7-3	ASSSRDRTDTEAF
TRBV7-8	ASSLVRGLAGVRNEQF
TRBV4-1	ASSTFISSGNTIY
TRBV25-1	ASNEGQGATNEKLF
TRBV9	ASSVQTGNYGYT
TRBV4-1	ASSQDSRDRDTEAF
TRBV4-3	ASSLGLREQF
TRBV9	ASSVTASGLGDTQY
TRBV28	ASSGRVNQPQH
TRBV27	ASARDRLEKLF
TRBV11-2	ASSWIRQGADTQY
TRBV6-5	ASSPDRMNTGELF
TRBV5-1	ASIPRTGMNTEAF
TRBV16	ASSQFRETFNYGYT
TRBV2	ASRGRVDTEAF
TRBV5-6	ASTLSGANVLT
TRBV5-1	ASGDLSGFYGYT
TRBV4-3	ASSQGQPRDEQY
TRBV18	ASSPSLLQF
TRBV5-1	ASSSTRSGPYNEQF
TRBV7-2	ASSLKLAGANVLT
TRBV20-1	SGKETQY
TRBV28	ASSFKGVLGYT
TRBV10-3	AISEVRQGTYEQY
TRBV7-2	ASSRIGTENTEAF
TRBV4-2	ASSQVDRGRGDEQF
TRBV7-9	ASSTGDRISGNTIY
TRBV5-4	ASSLLTGRNEQF
TRBV28	ASRPTGVPSQPQH